This record covers a single TCR beta chain. This specimen comes from a study of blood T cell repertoires in COVID-19. This CDR3 contains 15 residues. The V and J ends lost 5 bases and 6 bases respectively, with 20 bases between them. Germline V gene lookup returns CDR1 SGHDN and CDR2 FVKESK. This table comes from immunoSEQ multiplex PCR, and its TCRdb copy is limited to in-frame clones, with some not included. The profile shows approximately 19,000 clones, 88% of them singletons. V gene TRBV14 combines with J gene TRBJ2-7, with D possibly TRBD2 on 6 matching bases. Input material: peripheral blood. The sequence derives from a human donor in a cohort sampled during active COVID-19. The CDR3 loop is CASSSRGTGVGEQYF. The CDR3, as DNA: TGTGCCAGCAGCTCTCGGGGGACGGGGGTTGGCGAGCAGTACTTC.